The clone carrying this TCR beta chain was counted many times. The sequenced template was RNA, covering the TCR beta CDR3 region. RT-PCR with HTBI primers came first, then second-round multiplex PCR. MiXCR, run by TCRdb on the multiplex PCR reads, gives a single entry per CDR3 protein. This sample has roughly 420,000 distinct CDR3 sequences, with 20% to 25% found just once. People with hyperthyroidism were aged 18 to 65 and newly diagnosed, under 2 months' duration. This specimen belongs to a study of Graves' ophthalmopathy and Graves' hyperthyroidism. The V gene's germline CDR1 is LNHDA and CDR2 SQIVND (reference sequence). Trimming took 4 bases from V and 0 from J, leaving 10 bases between them. The CDR3 sequence is 15 residues long.

This receptor was obtained from a woman younger than 30 with stable Graves' hyperthyroidism. Sample: peripheral blood. The chain is built from TRBV19 and TRBJ1-5, with D perhaps TRBD1 (5 bases). As DNA, the CDR3 is TGTGCCAGTAGTACCGATGGGGGTAGCAATCAGCCCCAGCATTTT. Its translation: CASSTDGGSNQPQHF.